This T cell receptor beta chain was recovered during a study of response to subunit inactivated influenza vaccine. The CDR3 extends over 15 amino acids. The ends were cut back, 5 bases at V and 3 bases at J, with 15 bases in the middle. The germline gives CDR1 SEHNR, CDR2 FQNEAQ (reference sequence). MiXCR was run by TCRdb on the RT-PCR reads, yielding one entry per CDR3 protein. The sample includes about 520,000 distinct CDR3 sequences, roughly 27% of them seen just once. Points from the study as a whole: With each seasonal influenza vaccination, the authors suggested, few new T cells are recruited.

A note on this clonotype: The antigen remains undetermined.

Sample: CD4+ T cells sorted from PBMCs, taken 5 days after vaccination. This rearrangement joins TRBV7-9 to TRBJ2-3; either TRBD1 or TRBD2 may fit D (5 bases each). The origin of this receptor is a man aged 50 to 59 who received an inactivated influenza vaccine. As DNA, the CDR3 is TGTGCCAGCAGCCAATCGGGACCGCTTACAGATACGCAGTATTTT. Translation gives CASSQSGPLTDTQYF.